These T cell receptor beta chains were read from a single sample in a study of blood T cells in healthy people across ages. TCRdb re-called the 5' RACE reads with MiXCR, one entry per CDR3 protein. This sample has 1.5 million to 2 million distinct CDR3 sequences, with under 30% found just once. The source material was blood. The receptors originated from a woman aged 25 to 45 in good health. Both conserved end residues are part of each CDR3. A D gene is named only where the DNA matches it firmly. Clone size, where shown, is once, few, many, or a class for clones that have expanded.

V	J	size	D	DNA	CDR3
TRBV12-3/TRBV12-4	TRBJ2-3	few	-	TGTGCCAGCAGCGACAAGGGGTCCGTAGCAGATACGCAGTATTTT	CASSDKGSVADTQYF
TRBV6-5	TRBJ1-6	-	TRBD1	TGTGCCAGCAGGGGATCGGGACAGGGTTGGTCACCCCTCCACTTT	CASRGSGQGWSPLHF
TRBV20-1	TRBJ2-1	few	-	TGCAGGGGGTCCGGGACCGCGGGTGATGAGCAGTTCTTC	CRGSGTAGDEQFF
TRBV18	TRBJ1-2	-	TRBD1	TGTGCCAGCTCACCGTCGACAGGGTCAGACTATGGCTACACCTTC	CASSPSTGSDYGYTF
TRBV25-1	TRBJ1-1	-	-	TGTGCCAGCAGTGGGTTGGAGGGCGCCGCTTTCTTT	CASSGLEGAAFF
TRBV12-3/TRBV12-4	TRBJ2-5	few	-	TGTGCCAGTACTTTGGGTGGTAGGGAGACCCAGTACTTC	CASTLGGRETQYF
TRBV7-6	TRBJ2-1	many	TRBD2	TGTGCCAGCAGCTTGGGACTAGCGACCTACAATGAGCAGTTCTTC	CASSLGLATYNEQFF
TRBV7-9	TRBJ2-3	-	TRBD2	TGTTCCAGCAGCAAGGGACTAGCGGCAAGCACAGATACGCAGTATTTT	CSSSKGLAASTDTQYF
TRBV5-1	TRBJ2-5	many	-	TGCGCCAGCAGCTTGCACAAAGAGACCCAGTACTTC	CASSLHKETQYF
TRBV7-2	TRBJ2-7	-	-	TGTGCCAGCAGTCCCCGGGGCCCGACCTCCTACGAGCAGTACTTC	CASSPRGPTSYEQYF
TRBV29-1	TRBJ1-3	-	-	TGCAGCGTTGTCGACTCTGGAAACACCATATATTTT	CSVVDSGNTIYF
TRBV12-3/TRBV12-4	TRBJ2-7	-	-	TGTGCCAGCAGCCTTAGGCCTGATAGCTACGAGCAGTACTTC	CASSLRPDSYEQYF
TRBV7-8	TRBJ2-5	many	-	TGTGCCAGCAGCTTAGTCGAGGCCCGCGTTCAGTACTTC	CASSLVEARVQYF
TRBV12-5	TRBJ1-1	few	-	TGTGCTAGTGGTTTGGTAACGGGTAGGGATAGTAAAGTGGTGAACACTGAAGCTTTCTTT	CASGLVTGRDSKVVNTEAFF
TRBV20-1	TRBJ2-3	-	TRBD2	TGCAGTGCTAGAGAAAGCGGGGGGCCCACAGATACGCAGTATTTT	CSARESGGPTDTQYF
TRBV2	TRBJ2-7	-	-	TGTGCCAGCAGAGAAGGCAGCCCGAGCTCCTACGAGCAGTACTTC	CASREGSPSSYEQYF
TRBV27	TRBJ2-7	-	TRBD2	TGTGCCAGCCGACCGAGCGGGAGCTACGAGCAGGACTTC	CASRPSGSYEQDF
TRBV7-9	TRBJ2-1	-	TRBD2	TGTGCCAGCAGCTTAGTTGTAGCGGGGACCTACAATGAGCAGTTCTTC	CASSLVVAGTYNEQFF
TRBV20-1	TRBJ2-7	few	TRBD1	TGCAGTGCTAATCGACAGGGAAGGACCTCCTACGAGCAGTACTTC	CSANRQGRTSYEQYF
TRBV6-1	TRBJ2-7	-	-	TGTGCCAGCAGTGCCCAGGGCACTACCTACGAGCAGTACTTC	CASSAQGTTYEQYF